The 15 T cell receptor beta chains given below trace back to one sample, sequenced in a study of T cell changes during pregnancy in multiple sclerosis. Sequencing was performed with immunoSEQ multiplex PCR; in TCRdb, only in-frame clones are kept and a portion is missing. The sample consists of some 39,000 clones, about 90% of them appearing once. The sequencing used CD4+ T cells from peripheral blood mononuclear cells, collected in the third trimester of pregnancy. All receptors derive from a female donor in good health, enrolled as a control in a pregnancy study.

This clone has a single count. This chain connects TRBV16 to TRBJ1-2, with TRBD1 matching over 8 bases. Germline-derived CDR1 and CDR2 are KGHSY and FQNENV. The CDR3 has 15 residues. Trimming took 4 bases from V and 2 from J; bases not matched to a gene: 6. This chain's CDR3 is CASSPRDRWNYGYTF. The DNA of the CDR3 is TGTGCCAGCAGCCCCCGGGACAGGTGGAACTATGGCTACACCTTC.

This chain joins TRBV11-3 and TRBJ1-1, with 9 bases lining up with TRBD1. The germline V gene encodes CDR1 SGHNT and CDR2 YENEEA. V shed 0 bases, J shed 5 bases, and the junction held 1 base outside the gene matches. This CDR3 has 14 residues. CDR3 in DNA: TGTGCCAGCAGCTTAGATGGGACAGGGACTGAAGCTTTCTTT. This encodes CASSLDGTGTEAFF.

The rearrangement links TRBV11-2 to TRBJ2-2; 8 bases map to TRBD2. From germline, CDR1 is SGHAT and CDR2 FQNNGV. This CDR3 region has 17 residues. J was trimmed by 3 bases and V by 2 bases; bases with no gene match: 8. The CDR3 here is CASSLISGGTYTGELFF. DNA for the CDR3: TGTGCCAGCAGCTTAATTTCGGGGGGGACTTACACCGGGGAGCTGTTTTTT. The entire variable domain, with the rest obtained from reference TRBV11-2 and TRBJ2-2, is as follows: EAGVAQSPRYKIIEKRQSVAFWCNPISGHATLYWYQQILGQGPKLLIQFQNNGVVDDSQLPKDRFSAERLKGVDSTLKIQPAKLEDSAVYLCASSLISGGTYTGELFFGEGSRLTVL.

The chain has TRBV5-1 and TRBJ1-1, with TRBD1 as a possible D gene (6 bases). Between the trimmed V and J ends, which lost 2 bases and 0 bases, there was a span of 11 bases. The CDR3 runs 15 residues. Germline V gives CDR1 SGHRS, CDR2 YFSETQ. CDR3 bases: TGCGCCAGCAGCTTTAGGACAGCCGTGAACACTGAAGCTTTCTTT. Its translation is CASSFRTAVNTEAFF. Full variable domain (missing parts from reference TRBV5-1 and TRBJ1-1): KAGVTQTPRYLIKTRGQQVTLSCSPISGHRSVSWYQQTPGQGLQFLFEYFSETQRNKGNFPGRFSGRQFSNSRSEMNVSTLELGDSALYLCASSFRTAVNTEAFFGQGTRLTVV.

This clone came up a few times. This chain links TRBV28 with TRBJ2-7, with 10 bases fitting TRBD2. V lost 6 bases and J lost 7; bases outside the gene matches: 3. The length of the CDR3 is 12 residues. CDR1 is MDHEN, CDR2 SYDVKM, per germline. CDR3 DNA sequence: TGTGCCAGCAGCATTAGCGGGAGGGAGCAGTACTTC. Protein sequence: CASSISGREQYF.

CDR3: CASSQTSGIPIYYNEQFF. For the CDR3, the DNA is TGTGCCAGCAGCCAGACTAGCGGGATCCCCATCTACTACAATGAGCAGTTCTTC. V is TRBV27 and J is TRBJ2-1; 11 bases align to TRBD2. The CDR3 covers 18 residues. Germline-derived CDR1 and CDR2 are MNHEY and SMNVEV (reference sequence). The V gene end was trimmed by 6 bases and the J gene end by 3 bases; junction bases not matched to a gene: 13.

The chain joins TRBV10-2 to TRBJ2-3; TRBD2 agrees at 8 bases. Trimming removed 2 bases from V and 2 bases from J; junction bases left unmatched: 9. This CDR3 contains 17 residues. The germline CDR1 and CDR2 sequences are WSHSY and SAAADI. The DNA of the CDR3 is TGCGCCAGCAGTGAGCTCCCAGCGGGGGTGATCACAGATACGCAGTATTTT. Amino acid sequence: CASSELPAGVITDTQYF.

The V gene is TRBV5-1, the J gene TRBJ2-7, with 8 bases matching TRBD2. CDR3 length: 15 amino acids. Looked up from germline, CDR1 is SGHRS and CDR2 is YFSETQ. After removal of 0 bases from V and 3 bases from J, the junction contained 5 bases not matched to a gene. The CDR3 region has the DNA TGCGCCAGCAGCTTGGAGAGCGGGAGTGGCTACGAGCAGTACTTC. It encodes CASSLESGSGYEQYF. Looking up the rest from reference TRBV5-1 and TRBJ2-7 gives the full variable domain: KAGVTQTPRYLIKTRGQQVTLSCSPISGHRSVSWYQQTPGQGLQFLFEYFSETQRNKGNFPGRFSGRQFSNSRSEMNVSTLELGDSALYLCASSLESGSGYEQYFGPGTRLTVT.

The genes are TRBV5-1 and TRBJ2-2; 7 bases are a match to TRBD1. CDR1 SGHRS and CDR2 YFSETQ come from the germline V gene. With 6 bases clipped from V and 1 base from J, the junction kept 3 bases outside the gene matches. The CDR3 is 14 amino acids. CDR3 loop: CASIGTVNTGELFF. CDR3 bases: TGCGCCAGCATCGGGACAGTGAACACCGGGGAGCTGTTTTTT.

The rearrangement links TRBV2 to TRBJ1-2, with D perhaps matching TRBD1 (5 bases). Germline CDR1 and CDR2: SNHLY and FYNNEI. The V end was cut by 4 bases, the J end by 4 bases, with 10 bases between. The CDR3 covers 13 residues. The CDR3 here is CASSATVAYGYTF. The CDR3 DNA reads TGTGCCAGCAGTGCGACAGTGGCCTATGGCTACACCTTC.

The V call is TRBV7-9, the J call TRBJ2-3; D is possibly TRBD2 (8 bases). The germline V gene has CDR1 SEHNR and CDR2 FQNEAQ (reference sequence). V lost 9 bases and J 6 bases, leaving 25 bases between the germline ends. The CDR3 extends over 16 amino acids. CDR3 coding DNA: TGTGCCAGTCGACCAAAGGGGGCGGGAGGATCCGATACGCAGTATTTT. Its translation is CASRPKGAGGSDTQYF. Using reference TRBV7-9 and TRBJ2-3 for the parts outside the CDR3, the full variable domain is DTGVSQNPRHKITKRGQNVTFRCDPISEHNRLYWYRQTLGQGPEFLTYFQNEAQLEKSRLLSDRFSAERPKGSFSTLEIQRTEQGDSAMYLCASRPKGAGGSDTQYFGPGTRLTVL.

The genes are TRBV30 and TRBJ1-4; D not resolved. CDR1 is GTSNPN and CDR2 is SVGIG in the germline V gene (reference sequence). The CDR3 extends over 13 amino acids. Trimming pared 1 base from V and 4 bases from J, leaving 7 bases between. This chain's CDR3 is CAWSGAINEKLFF. In nucleotides, the CDR3 is TGTGCCTGGAGTGGGGCGATTAATGAAAAACTGTTTTTT.

The V call is TRBV10-3, the J call TRBJ1-2, with D maybe TRBD1 (6 bases). Trimming removed 2 bases at V and 6 bases at J, with 13 bases between. Germline V lookup: CDR1 ENHRY, CDR2 SYGVKD. The CDR3 contains 14 residues. The CDR3 bases are TGTGCCATCAGTGAGACACTTACAGGGAATGGCTACACCTTC. Translated, it gives CAISETLTGNGYTF.

Written as DNA, the CDR3 is TGTGCCAGCAGCTTAGCTTCCCCCGGGAGAAAAGGAGATACGCAGTATTTT. Protein product: CASSLASPGRKGDTQYF. This chain uses TRBV7-8 with TRBJ2-3, with D possibly being TRBD2 (6 bases). The CDR3 consists of 17 residues. Trimming stripped 0 bases from V and 5 bases from J, with 18 bases between. CDR1 is SGHVS, CDR2 FQNEAQ, per germline. The full variable domain, completed using reference TRBV7-8 and TRBJ2-3, is GAGVSQSPRYKVAKRGQDVALRCDPISGHVSLFWYQQALGQGPEFLTYFQNEAQLDKSGLPSDRFFAERPEGSVSTLKIQRTQQEDSAVYLCASSLASPGRKGDTQYFGPGTRLTVL.

The chain uses TRBV6-5 and TRBJ1-5, with D hard to call. The CDR3 runs to 11 residues. Germline V gene sequence: CDR1 MNHEY, CDR2 SVGAGI. V gave up 7 bases and J gave up 11 bases, with 12 bases separating them. Written as DNA, the CDR3 is TGTGCCAGCACCTACCGGGAGTCCCAGCATTTT. Protein product: CASTYRESQHF.